These 3 T cell receptor beta chains were sequenced from one sample in a study of Ad26.COV2.S vaccination and SARS-CoV-2 variants (dated by TCRdb to the early 2020s). The method was the immunoSEQ multiplex PCR assay. TCRdb re-hosts the immuneACCESS table, in-frame sequences only. Its copies lack some clones; in the studies checked, an unresolved V gene accounts for under half of them, and the cause for the rest is not known. This sample gives about 100,000 clones in total; around three quarters of them show up just once. The ten most abundant clones make up roughly a sixth of the sample. Sample time point, as interpreted from the label and publication: individuals recovered from natural SARS-CoV-2 infection. The sequences come from peripheral blood, collected after recovery from COVID-19. These receptors were obtained from a human donor who had recovered from COVID-19.

J is TRBJ2-5 and V is TRBV5-1; TRBD2 matches at 12 bases. With 5 bases clipped from V and 5 bases from J, the junction kept 10 bases outside the gene matches. This CDR3 spans 16 amino acids. The V gene's germline CDR1 is SGHRS and CDR2 YFSETQ. The CDR3 reads CASRQGTSGRGETQYF. CDR3 sequence (DNA): TGCGCCAGCAGACAAGGGACTAGCGGGCGGGGCGAGACCCAGTACTTC.

The gene calls are TRBV7-9 and TRBJ2-1, with 7 bases lining up with TRBD2. CDR1 SEHNR and CDR2 FQNEAQ come from the germline V gene (reference sequence). CDR3 length equals 16 residues. J lost 7 bases, V lost 5 bases, and 14 bases had no gene match. CDR3 loop: CASSPRISGTWNEQFF. In DNA form, the CDR3 reads TGTGCCAGCAGCCCCCGGATAAGCGGGACGTGGAATGAGCAGTTCTTC.

This clone was seen only a few times. The chain joins TRBV25-1 to TRBJ2-7; TRBD1 is a possible D gene (6 bases). CDR1 is MGHDK, CDR2 SYGVNS, per germline. Between the trimmed V and J ends, which lost 5 bases and 3 bases, there was a span of 20 bases. This CDR3 has 16 amino acids. CDR3: CASSPPHRADNYEQYF. CDR3 DNA: TGTGCCAGCAGTCCCCCCCACAGGGCAGACAACTACGAGCAGTACTTC.